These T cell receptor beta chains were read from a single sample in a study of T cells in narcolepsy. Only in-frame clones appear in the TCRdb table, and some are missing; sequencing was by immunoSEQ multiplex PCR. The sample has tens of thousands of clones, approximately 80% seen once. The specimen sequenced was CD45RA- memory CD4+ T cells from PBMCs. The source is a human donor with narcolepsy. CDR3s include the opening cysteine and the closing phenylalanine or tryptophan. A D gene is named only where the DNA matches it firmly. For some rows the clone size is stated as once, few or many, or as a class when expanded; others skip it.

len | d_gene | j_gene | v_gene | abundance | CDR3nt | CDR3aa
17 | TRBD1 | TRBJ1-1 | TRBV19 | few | TGTGCCAGTAGTCCGGGGACAGGGGGCCTGAAGAAGACTGAAGCTTTCTTT | CASSPGTGGLKKTEAFF
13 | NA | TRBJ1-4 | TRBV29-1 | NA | TGCAGCGTTGAAACAGGTGGACATGAAAAACTGTTTTTT | CSVETGGHEKLFF
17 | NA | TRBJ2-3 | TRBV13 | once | TGTGCCAGCAGCTTACGATCACCCCAACCTTCCACAGATACGCAGTATTTT | CASSLRSPQPSTDTQYF
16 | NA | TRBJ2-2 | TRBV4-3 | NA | TGCGCCAGCAGGCGAACTACAGGGAGTTTAGCCGGGGAGCTGTTTTTT | CASRRTTGSLAGELFF
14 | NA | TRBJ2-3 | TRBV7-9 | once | TGTGCCAGCAGCTTCTCAGGGTTGGCAGATACGCAGTATTTT | CASSFSGLADTQYF
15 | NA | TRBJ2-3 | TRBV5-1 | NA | TGCGCCAGCAGCTCCCGGGACACCTTCACAGATACGCAGTATTTT | CASSSRDTFTDTQYF
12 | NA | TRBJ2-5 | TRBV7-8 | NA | TGTGCCAGCAGCTTAGCTCAGGAGACCCAGTACTTC | CASSLAQETQYF
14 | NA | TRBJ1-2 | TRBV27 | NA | TGTGCCAGCAGTCCCGGTAACCCCGGATATGGCTACACCTTC | CASSPGNPGYGYTF
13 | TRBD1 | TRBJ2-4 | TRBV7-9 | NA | TGTGCCAGCAGTTCGGGACAGGCAAACATTCAGTACTTC | CASSSGQANIQYF
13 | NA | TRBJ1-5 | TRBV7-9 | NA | TGTGCCAGCAGCGAGGCCCCCAATCAGCCCCAGCATTTT | CASSEAPNQPQHF
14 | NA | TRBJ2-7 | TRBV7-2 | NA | TGTGCCAGCAGCTTCAGGAAAGGGGACTACGAGCAGTACTTC | CASSFRKGDYEQYF
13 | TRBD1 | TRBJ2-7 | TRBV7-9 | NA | TGTGCCAGCAGCTTTACAGGGGTGAGGGAGCAGTACTTC | CASSFTGVREQYF
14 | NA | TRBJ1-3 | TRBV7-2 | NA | TGTGCCAGCAGCCAAGACGATGTGGGAAACACCATATATTTT | CASSQDDVGNTIYF
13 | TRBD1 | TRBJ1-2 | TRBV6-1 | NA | TGTGCCAGCAGATTTCGGACAGGGGATGGCTACACCTTC | CASRFRTGDGYTF
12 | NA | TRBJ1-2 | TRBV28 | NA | TGTGCCAGCAGTTTATCAGATTATGGCTACACCTTC | CASSLSDYGYTF
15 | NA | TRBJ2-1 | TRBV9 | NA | TGTGCCAGCAGCGTTGGCGGTTCCGGGCATATTGAGCAGTTCTTC | CASSVGGSGHIEQFF
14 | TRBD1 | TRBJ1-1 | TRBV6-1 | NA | TGTGCCAGCAGTCAACAGGGGGACGCCCCTGAGGCTTTCTTT | CASSQQGDAPEAFF
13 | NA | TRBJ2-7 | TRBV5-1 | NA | TGCGCCAGCAGCCCCGGGGACCGCTACGAGCAGTACTTC | CASSPGDRYEQYF
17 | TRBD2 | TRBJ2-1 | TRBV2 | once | TGTGCCAGCAGGGACCTTTCCTGGGTAGCGGGGTACAATGAGCAGTTCTTC | CASRDLSWVAGYNEQFF
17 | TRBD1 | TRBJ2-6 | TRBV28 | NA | TGTGCCAGCAGCCCTGGACAGGGGGCGCTTGGGGCCAACGTCCTGACTTTC | CASSPGQGALGANVLTF
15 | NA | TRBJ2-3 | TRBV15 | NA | TGTGCCACCAGGCGAGGACTCGTTATTACAGATACGCAGTATTTT | CATRRGLVITDTQYF
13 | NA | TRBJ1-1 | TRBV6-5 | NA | TGTGCCAGCAGTTGGACATCTAACACTGAAGCTTTCTTT | CASSWTSNTEAFF
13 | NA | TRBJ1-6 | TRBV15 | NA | TGTGCCACCAGCAGAGATGAGGATTCACCCCTCCACTTT | CATSRDEDSPLHF
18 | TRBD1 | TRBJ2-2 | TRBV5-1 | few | TGCGCCAGCAGCTTGATTGGTGGACAGGGGGGGAACACCGGGGAGCTGTTTTTT | CASSLIGGQGGNTGELFF
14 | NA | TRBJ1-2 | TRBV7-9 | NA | TGTGCCAGCAGCCCGACAGATTCTAACTATGGCTACACCTTC | CASSPTDSNYGYTF
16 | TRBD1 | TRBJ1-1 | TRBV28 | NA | TGTGCCAGCATTACTCCGGGACAGGGGGGCGGGACTGAAGCTTTCTTT | CASITPGQGGGTEAFF
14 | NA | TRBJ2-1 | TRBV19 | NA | TGTGCCAGTAAAGGAGGTAGCTCCTACAATGAGCAGTTCTTC | CASKGGSSYNEQFF
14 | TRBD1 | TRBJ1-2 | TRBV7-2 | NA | TGTGCCAGCAGCTTAGCGGTTTTTGGGCAGGGGGGCACCTTC | CASSLAVFGQGGTF
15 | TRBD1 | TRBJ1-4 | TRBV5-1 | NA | TGCGCCAGCAGCGGCGCCGGGACAGGGGATGAAAAACTGTTTTTT | CASSGAGTGDEKLFF
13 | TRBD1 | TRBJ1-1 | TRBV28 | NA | TGTGCCAGCAGTTTAGCTTCAACAGGGGCGGCTTTCTTT | CASSLASTGAAFF
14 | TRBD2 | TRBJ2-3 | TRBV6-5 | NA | TGTGCCAGCAGGTTGCGGGGGGGCCTGGATACGCAGTATTTT | CASRLRGGLDTQYF
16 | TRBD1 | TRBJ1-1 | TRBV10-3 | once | TGTGCCATCAGTGAATCTTACAGGGGGCGCCTCACTGAAGCTTTCTTT | CAISESYRGRLTEAFF
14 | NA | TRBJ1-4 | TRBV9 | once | TGTGCCAGCAGCGTAGCAGGGCGGGGTGAAAAACTGTTTTTT | CASSVAGRGEKLFF
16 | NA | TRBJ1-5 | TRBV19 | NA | TGTGCCAGTAACACCTGGGGACTGGTTAGCAATCAGCCCCAGCATTTT | CASNTWGLVSNQPQHF
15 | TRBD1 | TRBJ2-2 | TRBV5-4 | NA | TGTGCCAGCAGACGGGACAGGGGAGTCACCGGGGAGCTGTTTTTT | CASRRDRGVTGELFF
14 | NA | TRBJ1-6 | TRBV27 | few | TGTGCCAGCAGTTTAGCACAGGGCAATTCACCCCTCCACTTT | CASSLAQGNSPLHF
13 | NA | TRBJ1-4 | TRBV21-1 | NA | TGTGCCAGCAGATCCGGGACGGATGAAAAACTGTTTTTT | CASRSGTDEKLFF
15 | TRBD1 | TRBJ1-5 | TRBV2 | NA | TGTGCCAGCAGTGATCGGACAGGGCCAAATCAGCCCCAGCATTTT | CASSDRTGPNQPQHF